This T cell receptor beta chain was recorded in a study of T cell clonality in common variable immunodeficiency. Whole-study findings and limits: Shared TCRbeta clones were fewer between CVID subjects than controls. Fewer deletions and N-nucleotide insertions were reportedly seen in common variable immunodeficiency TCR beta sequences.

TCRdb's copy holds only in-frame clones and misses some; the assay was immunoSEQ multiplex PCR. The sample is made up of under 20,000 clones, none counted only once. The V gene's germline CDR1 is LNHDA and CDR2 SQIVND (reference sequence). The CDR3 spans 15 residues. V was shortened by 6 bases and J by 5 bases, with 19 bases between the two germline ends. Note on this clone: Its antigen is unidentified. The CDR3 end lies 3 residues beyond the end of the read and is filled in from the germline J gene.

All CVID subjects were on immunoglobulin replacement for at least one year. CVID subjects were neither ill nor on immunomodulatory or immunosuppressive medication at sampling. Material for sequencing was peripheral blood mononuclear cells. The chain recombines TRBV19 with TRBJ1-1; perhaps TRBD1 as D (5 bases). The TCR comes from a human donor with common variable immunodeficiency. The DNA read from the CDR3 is TGTGCCAGTAGCTCTCGATCCGCAGGGAAGACTGAA. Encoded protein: CASSSRSAGKTE. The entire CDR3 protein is CASSSRSAGKTEAFF.